This T cell receptor beta chain stems from a study of cytomegalovirus exposure and HLA in healthy donors. Germline lookup yields CDR1 SQVTM and CDR2 ANQGSEA. J was trimmed by 1 base and V by 7 bases; bases with no gene match: 4. This CDR3 is built from 13 residues. The study ran its PCR with 60 Vbeta and 13 Jbeta primers. Repertoires were generated with immunoSEQ multiplex PCR, while TCRdb's copy carries only in-frame clones and drops some. The sample has tens of thousands of clones; around 80% are singletons. The clonotype originates from a man aged 30-40 years in good health and CMV-seronegative. The chain is built from TRBV29-1 and TRBJ2-3, with 8 bases lining up with TRBD2. Input material: PBMCs. The CDR3 region has the DNA TGCAGCGGTAATAGCGGGGGCACAGATACGCAGTATTTT. Protein product: CSGNSGGTDTQYF.